This T cell receptor beta chain was obtained from a study of graft-versus-host responses after intestinal transplantation. Study overall: After anti-thymocyte globulin induction, recipients took tacrolimus and steroids for around 3 years. Study observations and caveats: The recipient marrow held GvH clones, and some of them showed up first in ileum or blood. Peak circulating GvH clone levels were associated with early post-transplant HvG declines. High graft-versus-host to host-versus-graft T cell clonal ratios marked allografts of patients with graft-donor macrochimerism.

TCRdb's copy holds only in-frame clones and misses some; the assay was immunoSEQ multiplex PCR. The repertoire has fewer than 25,000 clones, 70% to 80% of them found once; the top ten carry roughly 3%. In germline, CDR1 is KGHSH, CDR2 LQKENI. There are 14 residues in the CDR3. J lost 0 bases, V lost 8 bases, and 6 bases had no gene match. With regard to this clone: What it binds is not known.

Tissue processing of the graft released intraepithelial and lamina propria lymphocytes from it. The genes are TRBV18 and TRBJ1-2; 7 bases match TRBD1. The starting material was ileum tissue, obtained 12 days after intestinal transplant. The clonotype comes from a human patient who received an intestinal transplant, so some T cells may come from the graft donor. CDR3 in amino acids: CASGGTAANYGYTF. In DNA, the CDR3 is TGTGCCAGCGGGGGGACAGCCGCTAACTATGGCTACACCTTC.